The 20 T cell receptor beta chains reported below all come from one sample, sequenced in a study of blood T cell repertoires in COVID-19. The protocol was immunoSEQ multiplex PCR, while the TCRdb copy is restricted to in-frame clones and leaves out a portion. The sample shows about 69,000 clones, roughly four fifths of them seen only once. Material for sequencing was peripheral blood. The receptors stem from an elderly woman with acute or convalescent COVID-19.

The chain's CDR3 is CASSDWTSGGLKGEQFF. CDR3 bases: TGTGCCAGCAGCGACTGGACTAGCGGGGGGCTTAAGGGTGAGCAGTTCTTC. The chain combines TRBV9 with TRBJ2-1, with 14 bases aligning to TRBD2. V was clipped by 3 bases and J by 9 bases; unmatched bases: 11. The CDR3 consists of 17 residues. Per the germline V gene, CDR1 is SGDLS and CDR2 is YYNGEE.

The rearrangement links TRBV5-4 to TRBJ1-2, with D maybe TRBD1 (5 bases). Germline CDR1 reads SGHNT; CDR2 reads YYREEE (reference sequence). The CDR3 has 15 residues. Trimming cost V 4 bases and J 3 bases, with 16 bases left between them. Here the CDR3 reads CASSHMVGGDYGYTF. CDR3 DNA: TGTGCCAGCAGCCATATGGTCGGGGGGGACTATGGCTACACCTTC.

The chain uses TRBV29-1 and TRBJ1-2; unclear D gene. CDR1 SQVTM and CDR2 ANQGSEA come from the germline V gene. The CDR3 is made up of 16 amino acids. V lost 5 bases to trimming and J lost 2 bases, with 21 bases between them. The CDR3 spells CSVSPRLTSGNYGYTF. CDR3 in DNA: TGCAGCGTTTCCCCGAGGTTGACATCGGGAAACTATGGCTACACCTTC.

The V call is TRBV19, the J call TRBJ2-2; 7 bases align to TRBD1. J was trimmed by 6 bases and V by 9 bases; bases with no gene match: 4. Germline V CDR1 and CDR2: LNHDA, SQIVND (reference sequence). CDR3 length equals 12 residues. The CDR3: CASRTGAGELFF. The CDR3 bases are TGTGCCAGCAGAACAGGGGCCGGGGAGCTGTTTTTT. The full variable domain, its missing parts supplied by reference TRBV19 and TRBJ2-2, is DGGITQSPKYLFRKEGQNVTLSCEQNLNHDAMYWYRQDPGQGLRLIYYSQIVNDFQKGDIAEGYSVSREKKESFPLTVTSAQKNPTAFYLCASRTGAGELFFGEGSRLTVL.

The V call is TRBV5-5, the J call TRBJ2-3, with 8 nucleotides matching TRBD2. Unmatched junction bases numbered 7, after V lost 4 bases and J lost 0 bases. Per the germline V gene, CDR1 is SGHKS and CDR2 is YYEKEE (reference sequence). The CDR3 totals 16 residues. In DNA form, the CDR3 reads TGTGCCAGCAGCGGATCCGGGGGGGCGAGCACAGATACGCAGTATTTT. Residues: CASSGSGGASTDTQYF.

The CDR3 spells CASSQTGERGELFF. Here the CDR3 DNA reads TGCGCCAGCAGCCAAACAGGGGAACGCGGGGAGCTGTTTTTT. The V and J genes are TRBV4-1 and TRBJ2-2; 7 bases align to TRBD1. With 2 bases clipped from V and 7 bases from J, the junction kept 4 bases outside the gene matches. CDR3 length equals 14 residues. The V gene's germline CDR1 is MGHRA and CDR2 YSYEKL.

V gene TRBV4-1 combines with J gene TRBJ2-5; D is unresolved. CDR3 length: 14 residues. Germline V lookup: CDR1 MGHRA, CDR2 YSYEKL. The V gene lost 0 bases and the J gene lost 7 bases, with 12 bases spanning the gap. The DNA for the CDR3 is TGCGCCAGCAGCCAAGATAGCCTCGTCGGGACCCAGTACTTC. Amino acid sequence: CASSQDSLVGTQYF.

The chain is built from TRBV9 and TRBJ1-3; 9 bases are shared with TRBD1. V lost 4 bases and J lost 6; bases outside the gene matches: 5. The CDR3 consists of 14 residues. Germline CDR1 and CDR2: SGDLS and YYNGEE. The CDR3 DNA sequence: TGTGCCAGCAGCTCCGACAGGGGGACAAACACCATATATTTT. Translation: CASSSDRGTNTIYF.

This clone came up a few times. The chain couples TRBV7-3 to TRBJ1-1; D possibly corresponds to TRBD1 (5 bases). This CDR3 has 13 amino acids. Deletions cut 5 bases from V and 1 base from J, with 8 bases between. Germline lookup yields CDR1 SGHTA and CDR2 FQGTGA. The DNA of the CDR3 is TGTGCCAGCAGCGCCACAGGGAACACTGAAGCTTTCTTT. Protein: CASSATGNTEAFF. Full variable domain (rest looked up from reference TRBV7-3 and TRBJ1-1): GAGVSQTPSNKVTEKGKYVELRCDPISGHTALYWYRQSLGQGPEFLIYFQGTGAADDSGLPNDRFFAVRPEGSVSTLKIQRTERGDSAVYLCASSATGNTEAFFGQGTRLTVV.

This rearrangement joins TRBV7-2 to TRBJ2-3, with 13 bases lining up with TRBD2. Trimming cost V 1 base and J 2 bases; bases outside gene matches: 3. The CDR3 has 17 residues. CDR1 is SGHTA, CDR2 FQGNSA, per germline. The chain's CDR3 is CASSLVGTSGVTDTQYF. DNA of the CDR3: TGTGCCAGCAGCTTAGTAGGGACTAGCGGGGTCACAGATACGCAGTATTTT.

This chain uses TRBV4-1 with TRBJ2-1; no clear D gene. CDR1 is MGHRA and CDR2 is YSYEKL in the germline V gene. V shed 0 bases and J shed 1 base, with 10 bases lying between them. The CDR3 is 16 amino acids. The CDR3 coding sequence is TGCGCCAGCAGCCAAGACTACGGAGTTTCCTACAATGAGCAGTTCTTC. It yields the protein CASSQDYGVSYNEQFF.

The V call is TRBV11-3, the J call TRBJ2-2; maybe TRBD1 (6 bases). V lost 5 bases and J 1 base, leaving 20 bases between the germline ends. This CDR3 has 18 residues. Germline CDR1 SGHNT, CDR2 YENEEA. The CDR3 bases are TGTGCCAGCAGCCGTTCATGGAGCCGGGACAAGAACACCGGGGAGCTGTTTTTT. Its protein is CASSRSWSRDKNTGELFF.

The chain couples TRBV5-1 to TRBJ1-2; no clear D gene. The CDR3 is made up of 14 amino acids. V shed 4 bases and J shed 6 bases, with 16 bases lying between them. The germline V gene has CDR1 SGHRS and CDR2 YFSETQ. CDR3: CASSPTSGGHGYTF. The CDR3 nucleotides are TGCGCCAGCAGCCCGACCTCCGGAGGTCATGGCTACACCTTC.

The V and J genes are TRBV7-9 and TRBJ2-3; the D is unclear. This CDR3 is built from 9 residues. CDR1 is SEHNR and CDR2 is FQNEAQ in the germline V gene (reference sequence). V dropped 10 bases and J dropped 5 bases, with 4 bases sitting between them. The CDR3 coding sequence is TGTGCCACAAAAGATACGCAGTATTTT. This translates into CATKDTQYF.

The genes are TRBV11-2 and TRBJ1-6, with D possibly TRBD1 on 6 matching bases. Germline V gene data show CDR1 as SGHAT and CDR2 as FQNNGV. The V end lost 0 bases, the J end lost 10 bases, and 13 bases lay between the germline ends. This CDR3 spans 15 amino acids. The CDR3 loop is CASSLEQGAYSPLHF. The CDR3 bases are TGTGCCAGCAGCTTAGAACAGGGAGCCTACTCACCCCTCCACTTT.

The chain joins TRBV6-5 to TRBJ2-7; TRBD1 is a possible D gene (6 bases). This CDR3 comprises 15 residues. The V and J ends lost 5 bases and 5 bases respectively, with 19 bases between them. The V gene's germline CDR1 is MNHEY and CDR2 SVGAGI. The CDR3 nucleotides are TGTGCCAGCAGTCCATCCGAGGGGGTTTGGGACGAGCAGTACTTC. Residues: CASSPSEGVWDEQYF.

The CDR3 nucleotides are TGTGCCAGCAGCGGGGGGGGAAACTATGGCTACACCTTC. It specifies CASSGGGNYGYTF. V usage is TRBV5-5 and J usage is TRBJ1-2; a possible D gene is TRBD1 (5 bases). This CDR3 has 13 residues. V dropped 4 bases and J dropped 2 bases, with 9 bases sitting between them. Looked up from germline, CDR1 is SGHKS and CDR2 is YYEKEE (reference sequence).

The gene calls are TRBV23-1 and TRBJ1-2; D uncertain. TRBV23-1 is classed as an ORF, of uncertain function. The V gene lost 1 base and the J gene lost 5 bases, with 8 bases spanning the gap. The CDR3 sequence is 13 residues long. This CDR3 reads CASSQWPGYGYTF. For the CDR3, the DNA is TGCGCCAGCAGTCAATGGCCGGGATATGGCTACACCTTC.

The chain joins TRBV2 to TRBJ1-2; D ambiguous. CDR3 size: 15 residues. Between the trimmed V and J ends, which lost 4 bases and 4 bases, there was a span of 16 bases. Germline V gene lookup returns CDR1 SNHLY and CDR2 FYNNEI. DNA of the CDR3: TGTGCCAGCAGTGGTTCGGCAGGTTTTGCCTATGGCTACACCTTC. Translated, it gives CASSGSAGFAYGYTF.

The chain employs TRBV1 and TRBJ2-2; the table's D call, TRBD2, has no DNA check behind it. TRBV1 is a documented pseudogene. There are 19 residues in the CDR3. CDR3 sequence (DNA): TGCACCAGCAGGCAAGCCCCGGCTAGCGGGGGGCCGGGCACCGGGGAGCTGTTTTTT. The encoded protein is CTSRQAPASGGPGTGELFF.